This TCR beta chain was identified in a study of blood T cell repertoires in COVID-19. Study-level background: Researchers got acute and convalescent COVID-19 samples from the United States, Italy and Spain. T cells, B-cell-depleted T cells, or PBMCs provided the cDNA or gDNA that served as material.

The table came from immunoSEQ multiplex PCR; TCRdb's copy has only in-frame clones and leaves some out. Among a few hundred thousand clones listed, roughly 88% were seen once. The sample holds a few counts of this clone. The source is a man aged 50 to 60 with COVID-19, enrolled during active disease. The sequencing sample was made of peripheral blood.

The CDR3 here is CASSEQGINSPLHF. The CDR3 nucleotides read TGTGCCAGCAGCGAACAGGGGATTAATTCACCCCTCCACTTT. The V gene is TRBV7-9, the J gene TRBJ1-6, with 7 bases aligning to TRBD1. J gave up 6 bases and V 5 bases, and 4 bases lay outside the gene matches. CDR3 length equals 14 residues. From germline, CDR1 is SEHNR and CDR2 FQNEAQ (reference sequence).